Listed below are T cell receptor beta chains from one sample, sequenced in a study of T cells after yellow fever vaccination. From the 5' RACE reads, TCRdb called clonotypes with MiXCR, one entry per CDR3 protein. The repertoire has under 550,000 distinct CDR3 sequences, about a fifth of them found once; the top ten carry about 16%. Specimen: PBMCs, collected roughly 23 days after the first yellow fever vaccination. These receptors came from a man aged 18 to 30 who received the YFV17D yellow fever vaccine. Both conserved end residues are part of each CDR3. D genes are given only for firm matches. Expanded clones are given a class, and other clones once, few, many or no size at all.

V	size	D	J	DNA	CDR3
TRBV20-1	NA	NA	TRBJ1-1	TGCAGTGCTAGGGTTGGGGATCCTGAAGCTTTCTTT	CSARVGDPEAFF
TRBV18	NA	NA	TRBJ2-7	TGTGCCAGCTCACCAGGGACACTAGACGAGCAGTACTTC	CASSPGTLDEQYF
TRBV29-1	NA	NA	TRBJ2-2	TGCAGCGTTACAGGGTTAGCGAACACCGGGGAGCTGTTTTTT	CSVTGLANTGELFF
TRBV4-1	NA	TRBD2	TRBJ2-1	TGCGCCAGCAGCCAAGATACCCAACCGCGGGGACTAGTGCCGTTCTTC	CASSQDTQPRGLVPFF
TRBV7-9	few	TRBD1	TRBJ2-7	TGTGCCAGCAGCTTAGGGGCCAGGGGGCTCAACGAGCAGTACTTC	CASSLGARGLNEQYF
TRBV18	NA	NA	TRBJ1-2	TGTGCCAGCTCACCACCCGGTAGCAGTGTTCTCTATGGCTACACCTTC	CASSPPGSSVLYGYTF
TRBV20-1	few	NA	TRBJ1-2	TGCAGTGCTAGAGATCTCACAAGAGGTGGCTACACCTTC	CSARDLTRGGYTF
TRBV4-2	few	NA	TRBJ2-7	TGTGCCAGCAGCCAAGCCACTAGCAGCGCCAGGGCCGAGCAGTACTTC	CASSQATSSARAEQYF
TRBV7-2	NA	NA	TRBJ1-3	TGTGCCAGCAGCTTAGGGGCGGGCTCCCCTGGAAACACCATATATTTT	CASSLGAGSPGNTIYF
TRBV5-1	NA	NA	TRBJ2-5	TGCGCCAGCAGCTTGGCCAAGGGGGGCCGGGAGACCCAGTACTTC	CASSLAKGGRETQYF
TRBV6-1	few	TRBD2	TRBJ2-4	TGTGCCAGCAGTCTGGGACTAGCGGGGGGCCCCCGCATTCAGTACTTC	CASSLGLAGGPRIQYF
TRBV10-3	NA	NA	TRBJ2-5	TGTGCCATCAGTCATAACAGGGATAGTGCAGCCCAGTACTTC	CAISHNRDSAAQYF
TRBV20-1	few	NA	TRBJ1-4	TGCAGTGCTAGGGAACAGATGTTTAATGACGAACTGTTTTTT	CSAREQMFNDELFF
TRBV21-1	NA	NA	TRBJ2-1	TGTGCCAGCAGCAGTCCGAGCGAAGACCCCCAGAGTGAGCAGTTCTTC	CASSSPSEDPQSEQFF
TRBV2	few	TRBD1	TRBJ2-7	TGTGCCAGCAGTCCCGGGCCCTCAAGGACAGGGATTTACGAGCAGTACTTC	CASSPGPSRTGIYEQYF
TRBV28	NA	NA	TRBJ1-2	TGTGCCAGGAGACAGGTTTATGGCTACACCTTC	CARRQVYGYTF
TRBV11-2	NA	TRBD2	TRBJ2-1	TGTGCCAGCAGCTTAGAAGCGGGGTCCTTCGATGAGCAGTTCTTC	CASSLEAGSFDEQFF
TRBV7-8	NA	TRBD2	TRBJ2-3	TGTGCCAGCAGCTTAGTGGCTAGCGGGGGCCTACCCCCCACAGATACGCAGTATTTT	CASSLVASGGLPPTDTQYF
TRBV3-1	many	NA	TRBJ1-6	TGTGCCAGCAGCCAAGTTGGATGGAATTCACCCCTCCACTTT	CASSQVGWNSPLHF
TRBV20-1	NA	TRBD2	TRBJ2-3	TGCAGTGCTAGAGATCCTTCAGGGAGGGGAACAGATACGCAGTATTTT	CSARDPSGRGTDTQYF
TRBV11-2	many	NA	TRBJ1-2	TGTGCCAGCAGCTTAGATCAGGGGAGCTATGGCTACACCTTC	CASSLDQGSYGYTF
TRBV7-8	few	TRBD2	TRBJ2-1	TGTGCCAGCAGCTTACTCAGCGGGGGGCACAATGAGCAGTTCTTC	CASSLLSGGHNEQFF
TRBV9	NA	NA	TRBJ2-3	TGTGCCAGCAGCGTAGATAGGGGCACAGATACGCAGTATTTT	CASSVDRGTDTQYF
TRBV7-3	NA	TRBD2	TRBJ2-1	TGTGCCAGCTTTTCCGGGACTACTGGCGATGAGCAGTTCTTC	CASFSGTTGDEQFF
TRBV7-8	few	TRBD2	TRBJ2-2	TGTGCCAGCAGGGTACGGGGGGCGAACACCGGGGAGCTGTTTTTT	CASRVRGANTGELFF
TRBV12-3/TRBV12-4	NA	NA	TRBJ2-1	TGTGCCAGCAGGCTCGGGCTAGGCCACAATGAGCAGTTCTTC	CASRLGLGHNEQFF
TRBV19	NA	NA	TRBJ1-5	TGTGCCAGTAGGGAGGCTGCAGGGAAGGATCAGCCCCAGCATTTT	CASREAAGKDQPQHF
TRBV20-1	NA	NA	TRBJ2-2	TGCAGTGCGGACACGGGGCCGACGAACACCGGGGAGCTGTTTTTT	CSADTGPTNTGELFF
TRBV11-2	few	NA	TRBJ2-2	TGTGCCAGCAGAGCTGGCCAGCTCACGAACACCGGGGAGCTGTTTTTT	CASRAGQLTNTGELFF
TRBV5-1	NA	TRBD2	TRBJ2-3	TGCGCCAGCAGCTTGGTACCGGGGGGGCCGACCGATACGCAGTATTTT	CASSLVPGGPTDTQYF
TRBV24-1	NA	NA	TRBJ2-2	TGTGCCACCAGTGATTCCGGACGGTCGGCGAACACCGGGGAGCTGTTTTTT	CATSDSGRSANTGELFF
TRBV27	NA	TRBD1	TRBJ1-5	TGTGCCAGCAGTTTAAATGAGGGGGCCAATCAGCCCCAGCATTTT	CASSLNEGANQPQHF
TRBV2	NA	TRBD2	TRBJ2-3	TGTGCCAGCAGTGAGTCGGGGGGGCCCGATACGCAGTATTTT	CASSESGGPDTQYF
TRBV6-2/TRBV6-3	few	NA	TRBJ2-7	TGTGCCAGCATGGAGACGCAGGGGTGGGGCGAGCAGTACTTC	CASMETQGWGEQYF
TRBV28	NA	NA	TRBJ1-4	TGTGCCAGCATCGAAAAAGTCTCTGGGTCAACTAATGAAAAACTGTTTTTT	CASIEKVSGSTNEKLFF
TRBV5-1	few	NA	TRBJ2-7	TGCGCCAGCAGCTTGGATGTGAGCTCAAGTGGGGAGCAGTACTTC	CASSLDVSSSGEQYF